Listed below are T cell receptor beta chains from one sample, sequenced in a study of PD-1 blockade in classical Hodgkin lymphoma. Data came from immunoSEQ multiplex PCR; TCRdb stores just in-frame clones and leaves some out. The sample gives 100,000 to 120,000 clones, 70% to 90% of which show up once; 15% to 20% is in the top ten. The sequencing used peripheral blood mononuclear cells (PBMCs), collected before the second cycle of nivolumab. Receptors originate from a human donor with classical Hodgkin lymphoma. Both conserved end residues are part of each CDR3. A D gene is named only where the DNA matches it firmly. Clone size is stated in some rows and not others, as once, few, many or a class when expanded.

clone_size | d_call | j_call | v_call | cdr3_aa | cdr3_nt
NA | NA | TRBJ2-2 | TRBV7-9 | CASSLGPQPGELFF | TGTGCCAGCAGCTTAGGACCTCAACCCGGGGAGCTGTTTTTT
once | NA | TRBJ2-5 | TRBV30 | CAWSPGYREAGETQYF | TGTGCCTGGAGTCCCGGGTACAGGGAGGCAGGAGAGACCCAGTACTTC
NA | NA | TRBJ1-2 | TRBV2 | CASSVGVNYGYTF | TGTGCCAGCAGTGTGGGTGTCAACTATGGCTACACCTTC
NA | NA | TRBJ2-7 | TRBV5-1 | CASSSSGQAYEQYF | TGCGCCAGCAGCTCCTCGGGACAAGCCTACGAGCAGTACTTC
NA | TRBD1 | TRBJ1-1 | TRBV15 | CATSRDPETGVAFF | TGTGCCACCAGCAGAGATCCGGAGACAGGGGTAGCTTTCTTT
NA | NA | TRBJ1-2 | TRBV10-1 | CASQGHSGGYTF | TGCGCCAGCCAAGGACATTCCGGCGGCTACACCTTC
NA | NA | TRBJ1-3 | TRBV28 | CASSPFPLVSSGNTIYF | TGTGCCAGCAGTCCATTCCCCCTGGTCAGCTCTGGAAACACCATATATTTT
NA | NA | TRBJ2-7 | TRBV30 | CAWSFQYEQYF | TGTGCCTGGAGTTTCCAATACGAGCAGTACTTC
NA | NA | TRBJ1-1 | TRBV28 | CASSYAAVMNTEAFF | TGTGCCAGCAGTTACGCTGCGGTTATGAACACTGAAGCTTTCTTT
once | NA | TRBJ2-7 | TRBV5-8 | CASSLAGIKRREYF | TGTGCCAGCAGCTTGGCAGGTATTAAGAGAAGGGAGTACTTC
NA | TRBD1 | TRBJ2-5 | TRBV5-6 | CASSLTGTGWETQYF | TGTGCCAGCAGCTTGACCGGGACAGGGTGGGAGACCCAGTACTTC
NA | TRBD2 | TRBJ2-7 | TRBV28 | CASSFASGSYEQYF | TGTGCCAGCAGTTTTGCTAGCGGGTCCTACGAGCAGTACTTC
NA | NA | TRBJ2-2 | TRBV11-3 | CASSPRVGELFF | TGTGCCAGCAGTCCCAGGGTTGGGGAGCTGTTTTTT
NA | TRBD1 | TRBJ2-7 | TRBV2 | CASSTGQGFSHEQYF | TGTGCCAGCAGTACGGGACAGGGATTTTCGCACGAGCAGTACTTC
NA | NA | TRBJ2-2 | TRBV15 | CATSRDAPGNTGELFF | TGTGCCACCAGCAGAGATGCCCCAGGGAACACCGGGGAGCTGTTTTTT
NA | NA | TRBJ2-3 | TRBV11-2 | CASSSDYSSTDTQYF | TGTGCCAGCAGCTCCGATTATTCTAGCACAGATACGCAGTATTTT